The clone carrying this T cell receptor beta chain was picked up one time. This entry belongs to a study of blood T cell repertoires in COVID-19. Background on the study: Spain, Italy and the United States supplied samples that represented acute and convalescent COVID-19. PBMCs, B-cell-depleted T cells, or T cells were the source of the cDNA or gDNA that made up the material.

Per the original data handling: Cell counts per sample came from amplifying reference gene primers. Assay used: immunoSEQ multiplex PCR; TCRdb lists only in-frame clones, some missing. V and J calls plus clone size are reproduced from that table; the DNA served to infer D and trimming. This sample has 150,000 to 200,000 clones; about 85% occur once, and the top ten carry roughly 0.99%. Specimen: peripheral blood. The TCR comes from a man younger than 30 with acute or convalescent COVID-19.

CDR3 loop: CASSLRRNSNQPQHF. CDR3 in DNA: TGTGCCAGCAGTTTGAGGCGAAATAGCAATCAGCCCCAGCATTTT. The chain employs TRBV28 and TRBJ1-5, with D hard to call. Trimming took 3 bases from V and 0 from J, leaving 9 bases between them. This CDR3 is built from 15 residues. The V gene's germline CDR1 is MDHEN and CDR2 SYDVKM. The full variable domain, its missing parts supplied by reference TRBV28 and TRBJ1-5, is DVKVTQSSRYLVKRTGEKVFLECVQDMDHENMFWYRQDPGLGLRLIYFSYDVKMKEKGDIPEGYSVSREKKERFSLILESASTNQTSMYLCASSLRRNSNQPQHFGDGTRLSIL.